The entry below gives a single T cell receptor (beta chain) sequence along with its context. This clonotype was counted a few times. Its antigen target is currently unknown. No base quality information exists; no much larger clone differs at one position. V is pared back by 7 bases and J by 6 bases, with 15 bases lying between the germline termini. From the cysteine up to the phenylalanine, the CDR3 has a length of 13 residues. Of the read, only the CDR3 DNA is kept; its 39 bases are in frame from base 1. The data were produced on an Illumina HiSeq 1500. TCRdb itself trimmed the public reads at Q25 with fastp, ran MiXCR and retained productive beta chains. Each CDR3 protein appears once, grouped with its most common genes and DNA. The sample table records about 230,000 distinct CDR3 sequences; roughly 20% of these occur just once. The ten largest clones add up to about 20% of the sample. The sample belongs to a study of T cell repertoires in cytomegalovirus infection (dated by TCRdb to between 2018 and 2020). Turning to the overall study: Donor HLA type was relevant to the analysis, as public TCR beta signatures indicated carriage of CMV infection together with the matching HLA type. Study-wide findings and limitations: In the ex vivo response, HLA-C-restricted CMV-specific TCR beta clonotypes were dominant, and in two of eight donors the single most frequent clonotype came from this HLA-C-restricted group. In both this cohort and an independent 352-donor cohort, the cumulative frequency of public TCR beta family members distinguished carriers of CMV infection plus the relevant HLA type.

This sequence was found in a human donor in good health (CMV status not recorded). Some clones in this sample may be carry-over from other donors' samples. Sequenced sample: CD8+ T cells from PBMCs. The sequence joins TRBV12-3 or TRBV12-4 to TRBJ1-1, with a weak D call of TRBD1 (5 bases match). The DNA is as follows: TGTGCCAGCACCCTGGCGCAGGGAGCTGAAGCTTTCTTT. Its coded protein is CASTLAQGAEAFF.